This T cell receptor (beta chain) was identified during a study of sequential checkpoint blockade in melanoma. Looking at the study overall: Maintenance nivolumab came after either treatment sequence. TCRbeta immunosequencing was performed on DNA from roughly 99 pretreatment melanoma tumor samples. Approximately 20 patients had tumor biopsies before treatment and at week 13.

The table came from immunoSEQ multiplex PCR; TCRdb's copy has only in-frame clones and leaves some out. This table has 2,600 or so clones, around 21% appearing once. The treatment is: randomized to nivolumab then ipilimumab (arm A) or the reverse (arm B). Source: tumor tissue (inferred from file names), taken from a patient given nivolumab and ipilimumab in sequence. The TCR originated in a human donor with melanoma.

CDR3 amino acids: CASSSGKQPQHF. The CDR3 DNA reads as TGTGCCAGCAGTTCAGGGAAACAGCCCCAGCATTTT. The genes are TRBV6-8 and TRBJ1-5, with a tentative D call TRBD1 (5 bases). Germline lookup yields CDR1 MNHGY and CDR2 SAAAGT. CDR3 size: 12 residues. V lost 4 bases and J lost 7, with 8 bases in between.